This is a list of T cell receptor beta chains from one sample in a study of cytomegalovirus exposure and HLA in healthy donors. TCRdb keeps only in-frame clones here, not all; method: immunoSEQ multiplex PCR. The table shows about 130,000 clones, with roughly four fifths occurring only once. The sample comprised PBMCs. The receptors were sampled from a boy younger than 10 in good health and CMV-seronegative. Each CDR3 is given with its conserved first and last residue. Fields, in order: D gene, J gene, V gene, clone size, CDR3 length, CDR3 protein, CDR3 DNA. The D gene is left open where the match is weak. Not every row has a clone size; where given, it reads once, few, many or a size class.

TRBD1	TRBJ1-1	TRBV4-3	few	14	CASSQRQGVTEAFF	TGCGCCAGCAGCCAACGGCAGGGGGTCACTGAAGCTTTCTTT
.	TRBJ2-1	TRBV12-1	few	14	CASSLLAGDNEQFF	TGTGCCAGCAGCTTACTAGCGGGAGACAATGAGCAGTTCTTC
.	TRBJ2-5	TRBV12-5	.	14	CASGLGLPQETQYF	TGTGCTAGTGGTTTGGGACTTCCGCAAGAGACCCAGTACTTC
.	TRBJ2-7	TRBV21-1	.	15	CAKAAGGGISYEQYF	TGTGCCAAGGCTGCTGGCGGGGGGATTTCCTACGAGCAGTACTTC
TRBD1	TRBJ1-1	TRBV7-3	.	15	CASSIRTGLNTEAFF	TGTGCCAGCAGCATTAGGACAGGTCTGAACACTGAAGCTTTCTTT
.	TRBJ1-1	TRBV6-1	.	15	CASSHRDPMNTEAFF	TGTGCCAGCAGTCACAGGGATCCCATGAACACTGAAGCTTTCTTT
.	TRBJ2-5	TRBV11-2	.	16	CASTQGAGEGKETQYF	TGTGCCAGCACCCAGGGGGCGGGAGAGGGTAAAGAGACCCAGTACTTC
.	TRBJ2-5	TRBV18	.	12	CASSGVQETQYF	TGTGCCAGCTCAGGAGTACAAGAGACCCAGTACTTC
.	TRBJ1-1	TRBV11-1	.	14	CASSGLGGGTEAFF	TGTGCCAGCAGCGGCCTGGGGGGGGGTACTGAAGCTTTCTTT
.	TRBJ1-1	TRBV11-2	.	15	CASSLDAGPSTEAFF	TGTGCCAGCAGCTTAGATGCAGGGCCGAGCACTGAAGCTTTCTTT
.	TRBJ1-2	TRBV10-2	few	13	CASSESGQGIHTF	TGCGCCAGCAGTGAGTCAGGTCAGGGGATACACACCTTC
.	TRBJ1-5	TRBV6-6	.	13	CASSLRENQPQHF	TGTGCCAGCAGTCTCAGGGAAAATCAGCCCCAGCATTTT
.	TRBJ2-1	TRBV10-3	.	14	CAISESSELAEQFF	TGTGCCATCAGTGAGTCTTCAGAATTAGCTGAGCAGTTCTTC
.	TRBJ2-1	TRBV25-1	.	15	CASRAGASEANEQFF	TGTGCCAGCAGGGCCGGGGCTAGCGAGGCTAATGAGCAGTTCTTC
.	TRBJ2-1	TRBV9	.	15	CASSVVGGTYNEQFF	TGTGCCAGCAGCGTTGTCGGCGGCACCTACAATGAGCAGTTCTTC
TRBD1	TRBJ1-1	TRBV4-1	.	15	CASSQTGTGGTEAFF	TGCGCCAGCAGCCAAACCGGGACAGGGGGTACTGAAGCTTTCTTT
TRBD2	TRBJ2-7	TRBV10-3	.	14	CAIALAGETYEQYF	TGTGCCATCGCGTTAGCGGGGGAAACCTACGAGCAGTACTTC
TRBD1	TRBJ1-3	TRBV6-6	.	15	CASSYRDRAGNTIYF	TGTGCCAGCAGTTACCGGGACAGGGCTGGAAACACCATATATTTT
TRBD1	TRBJ1-1	TRBV29-1	once	16	CSVVGSGGKLDTEAFF	TGCAGCGTTGTGGGGTCAGGGGGCAAGTTGGACACTGAAGCTTTCTTT
.	TRBJ2-7	TRBV4-2	few	15	CASSPRQVHSYEQYF	TGTGCCAGCAGCCCACGACAGGTCCACTCCTACGAGCAGTACTTC
TRBD1	TRBJ2-1	TRBV27	few	18	CASSLSSFGDREYNEQFF	TGTGCCAGCAGTTTATCGAGTTTCGGGGACAGGGAATACAATGAGCAGTTCTTC
.	TRBJ1-5	TRBV28	.	15	CASSRPGIQVQPQHF	TGTGCCAGCAGTCGACCCGGGATTCAGGTTCAGCCCCAGCATTTT
TRBD1	TRBJ2-4	TRBV11-2	.	16	CASSLVGQGAKNIQYF	TGTGCCAGCAGCTTAGTGGGACAGGGGGCCAAAAACATTCAGTACTTC
.	TRBJ2-1	TRBV6-5	.	14	CASSRGDVYNEQFF	TGTGCCAGCAGTCGCGGGGACGTTTACAATGAGCAGTTCTTC
.	TRBJ1-1	TRBV5-1	.	14	CASKEPGLNTEAFF	TGCGCCAGCAAAGAACCGGGACTTAACACTGAAGCTTTCTTT
.	TRBJ2-7	TRBV5-1	.	13	CASSLRQSYEQYF	TGCGCCAGCAGCTTGAGACAGTCCTACGAGCAGTACTTC
.	TRBJ2-3	TRBV5-1	.	16	CASSHFAGAREDTQYF	TGCGCCAGCAGTCATTTTGCGGGGGCGCGGGAAGATACGCAGTATTTT
.	TRBJ1-5	TRBV7-9	.	16	CASSHEQGVGNQPQHF	TGTGCCAGCAGCCACGAACAGGGCGTAGGCAATCAGCCCCAGCATTTT
TRBD1	TRBJ1-2	TRBV6-5	.	14	CASRWTGGNYGYTF	TGTGCCAGCAGGTGGACAGGGGGTAACTATGGCTACACCTTC